This entry features one T cell receptor (beta chain) sequence. Its target is unknown. Trimming removed 4 bases from V and 2 bases from J, with 15 bases in between. This CDR3 is built from 15 residues. Germline V gene sequence: CDR1 SGHRS, CDR2 YFSETQ. TCRdb ran MiXCR on the RT-PCR reads and lists one entry per CDR3 protein. This repertoire shows approximately 700,000 distinct CDR3 sequences, about 15% found once; its top ten account for more than 9%. This entry belongs to a study of response to subunit inactivated influenza vaccine. Study-level findings and limits: The authors put forward the suggestion that each seasonal influenza vaccination may bring in only a limited number of new T cells.

The sequence was obtained from a man aged 45-65 years who received an inactivated influenza vaccine. The sample consisted of PBMCs from blood, taken 11 to 12 days after vaccination. The V gene is TRBV5-1, the J gene TRBJ2-5, with D maybe TRBD1 (6 bases). CDR3 residues: CASSTQTGPQETQYF. CDR3 DNA sequence: TGCGCCAGCAGCACACAGACAGGTCCTCAAGAGACCCAGTACTTC.